The next 22 T cell receptor beta chains were all read from a single sample in a study of T cell responses to AZD1222 COVID-19 vaccine. Clones were read by immunoSEQ multiplex PCR, and TCRdb kept only the in-frame ones, dropping some. Among approximately 300,000 clones, 94% were seen once, and the ten largest hold 0.55%. The sequencing used peripheral blood, collected 28 days after the second AZD1222 dose. These TCRs come from an adult who received the AZD1222 COVID-19 vaccine.

V is TRBV4-2 and J is TRBJ2-6; D could derive from TRBD1 or TRBD2 (5 bases each). The CDR3 covers 17 residues. Germline V gives CDR1 LGHNA, CDR2 YNFKEQ. V lost 4 bases to trimming and J lost 0 bases, with 13 bases between them. In DNA form, the CDR3 reads TGTGCCAGCAGCCCCGGGGCGTTCAACTCTGGGGCCAACGTCCTGACTTTC. Protein: CASSPGAFNSGANVLTF.

This rearrangement joins TRBV28 to TRBJ1-5; 7 bases match TRBD1. V lost 5 bases and J lost 1; bases outside the gene matches: 5. The CDR3 contains 15 residues. Germline V lookup: CDR1 MDHEN, CDR2 SYDVKM. The CDR3 DNA follows: TGTGCCAGCAGTACAGGGGATAGGAGCAATCAGCCCCAGCATTTT. Amino acid sequence: CASSTGDRSNQPQHF.

V is TRBV28 and J is TRBJ2-2, with D uncertain. The V gene's germline CDR1 is MDHEN and CDR2 SYDVKM. The V end lost 2 bases, the J end lost 4 bases, and 8 bases lay between the germline ends. The CDR3 consists of 14 residues. The CDR3 DNA reads TGTGCCAGCAGTTTAAGCTTTGGCACCGGGGAGCTGTTTTTT. It yields the protein CASSLSFGTGELFF.

This clone showed up just once. This rearrangement joins TRBV5-1 to TRBJ2-7, with D possibly called TRBD1 or TRBD2 (5 bases each). The CDR3 runs to 11 residues. The germline CDR1 and CDR2 sequences are SGHRS and YFSETQ. V lost 4 bases to trimming and J lost 8 bases, with 10 bases between them. The CDR3 DNA follows: TGCGCCAGCAGCACCTCGGGACAGCAGTACTTC. Its translation: CASSTSGQQYF. Based on the CDR3 plus reference TRBV5-1 and TRBJ2-7, the full variable domain is KAGVTQTPRYLIKTRGQQVTLSCSPISGHRSVSWYQQTPGQGLQFLFEYFSETQRNKGNFPGRFSGRQFSNSRSEMNVSTLELGDSALYLCASSTSGQQYFGPGTRLTVT.

The chain uses TRBV10-2 and TRBJ1-4; weak D call: TRBD1 (5 bases). This CDR3 is 12 amino acids long. Trimming left V 3 bases short and J 7 bases short, with 6 bases between. Germline V gives CDR1 WSHSY, CDR2 SAAADI. CDR3 bases: TGCGCCAGCAGTGAAGGGGCTGAAAAACTGTTTTTT. This gives the protein CASSEGAEKLFF.

The gene calls are TRBV12-3 or TRBV12-4 and TRBJ2-7, with 7 bases aligning to TRBD2. The CDR3 consists of 13 residues. The ends lost 2 bases at V and 5 bases at J; junction bases unmatched: 3. The CDR3 coding sequence is TGTGCCAGCAGTTTAACTAGCGTTAACGAGCAGTACTTC. Protein: CASSLTSVNEQYF.

The V call is TRBV4-2, the J call TRBJ1-5; 11 bases agree with TRBD1. The germline gives CDR1 LGHNA, CDR2 YNFKEQ. V shed 3 bases and J 7 bases; nucleotides not matched to a gene: 8. This CDR3 comprises 16 residues. The CDR3 nucleotides read TGTGCCAGCAGCCAGGAAGGACAGGGGGCTGTCCAGCCCCAGCATTTT. Its translation: CASSQEGQGAVQPQHF.

This clone was observed once. The rearrangement links TRBV6-5 to TRBJ1-6; D not certain. This CDR3 is 14 amino acids long. The V end lost 4 bases, the J end lost 7 bases, and 11 bases lay between the germline ends. The germline CDR1 and CDR2 sequences are MNHEY and SVGAGI. CDR3: CASSSPHENSPLHF. CDR3 coding DNA: TGTGCCAGCAGTTCCCCACATGAGAATTCACCCCTCCACTTT.

The chain couples TRBV4-3 to TRBJ1-5; D not certain. The CDR3 length is 14 residues. Trimming shortened V by 0 bases and J by 5 bases, and 8 bases separated the two germline ends. Germline V gene data show CDR1 as LGHNA and CDR2 as YSLEER. CDR3 bases: TGCGCCAGCAGCCAAGATGTCACTGATCAGCCCCAGCATTTT. Translating gives CASSQDVTDQPQHF.

V and J are TRBV3-1 (or the pseudogene TRBV3-2) and TRBJ1-2; D uncertain. The V and J ends lost 4 bases and 3 bases respectively, with 12 bases between them. The V gene's germline CDR1 is LGHDT and CDR2 YNNKEL (reference sequence). This CDR3 comprises 14 residues. The CDR3 loop is CASSLPAPYYGYTF. The CDR3, as DNA: TGTGCCAGCAGCCTTCCGGCTCCTTACTATGGCTACACCTTC.

The chain recombines TRBV7-2 with TRBJ2-3, with D possibly TRBD1 on 5 matching bases. This CDR3 is 15 amino acids long. V gave up 6 bases and J gave up 0 bases, with 13 bases separating them. Germline V gene lookup returns CDR1 SGHTA and CDR2 FQGNSA. CDR3 DNA sequence: TGTGCCAGCAGTCCAGGGCCTCTCAGCACAGATACGCAGTATTTT. Amino acids: CASSPGPLSTDTQYF.

This rearrangement joins TRBV19 to TRBJ2-3; no definite D call. The CDR3 is made up of 11 amino acids. The V end lost 5 bases, the J end lost 6 bases, and 6 bases lay between the germline ends. Germline CDR1 reads LNHDA; CDR2 reads SQIVND (reference sequence). The DNA for the CDR3 is TGTGCCAGTAGTCTGGGGGATACGCAGTATTTT. Amino acids: CASSLGDTQYF.

The rearrangement links TRBV7-3 to TRBJ2-2; D is ambiguous. The germline V gene encodes CDR1 SGHTA and CDR2 FQGTGA. Trimming cost V 2 bases and J 5 bases, with 9 bases left between them. CDR3 length: 14 amino acids. The DNA for the CDR3 is TGTGCCAGCAGCTTATCGCCACCTACCGGGGAGCTGTTTTTT. Protein product: CASSLSPPTGELFF.

The chain carries TRBV4-1 and TRBJ1-2, with D unresolved. V lost 4 bases to trimming and J lost 1 base, with 13 bases between them. Germline V lookup: CDR1 MGHRA, CDR2 YSYEKL. This CDR3 comprises 15 residues. DNA for the CDR3: TGCGCCAGCAGCCGCCCGATTGCGGGTAACTATGGCTACACCTTC. Translating it yields CASSRPIAGNYGYTF.

This chain uses TRBV7-8 with TRBJ2-3; 9 bases line up with TRBD2. V shed 2 bases and J 1 base; nucleotides not matched to a gene: 1. Germline values: CDR1 SGHVS, CDR2 FQNEAQ. This CDR3 has 15 residues. CDR3 loop: CASSLQRGGTDTQYF. CDR3 bases: TGTGCCAGCAGCTTACAGCGGGGGGGCACAGATACGCAGTATTTT.

The chain joins TRBV29-1 to TRBJ2-3; D is unclear. The germline V and J ends were trimmed by 0 bases and 4 bases, with 2 bases remaining between them. Germline CDR1 reads SQVTM; CDR2 reads ANQGSEA. CDR3 size: 11 residues. CDR3 protein: CSVEDADTQYF. The DNA of the CDR3 is TGCAGCGTTGAAGATGCAGATACGCAGTATTTT.

V and J are TRBV27 and TRBJ2-7; TRBD1 aligns across 7 bases. The germline gives CDR1 MNHEY, CDR2 SMNVEV (reference sequence). This CDR3 has 14 residues. With 5 bases clipped from V and 4 bases from J, the junction kept 8 bases outside the gene matches. The CDR3 loop is CASSPTGTAYEQYF. CDR3 in DNA: TGTGCCAGCAGTCCTACTGGGACAGCTTACGAGCAGTACTTC.

The rearrangement joins TRBV3-1 (or the pseudogene TRBV3-2) to TRBJ2-1, with a weak D call TRBD2 (7 bases). V was pared by 4 bases and J by 9 bases, with 10 bases between. The length of the CDR3 is 12 residues. Germline assignment: CDR1 LGHDT and CDR2 YNNKEL (reference sequence). Here the CDR3 DNA reads TGTGCCAGCAGCCCGGGGGGCCCTGAGCAGTTCTTC. It encodes CASSPGGPEQFF.

The chain has TRBV5-1 and TRBJ2-5, with 15 bases matching TRBD2. The CDR3 consists of 18 residues. CDR1 and CDR2 from the germline V gene are SGHRS and YFSETQ. Unmatched junction bases numbered 7, after V lost 4 bases and J lost 0 bases. Written as DNA, the CDR3 is TGCGCCAGCAGCCCATCCGGGACTAGCGGGGGGTACCAAGAGACCCAGTACTTC. This translates into CASSPSGTSGGYQETQYF.

The chain employs TRBV6-1 and TRBJ1-1; perhaps TRBD1 as D (5 bases). The CDR3 totals 14 residues. V dropped 3 bases and J dropped 2 bases, with 10 bases sitting between them. CDR1 is MNHNS, CDR2 SASEGT, per germline. The CDR3 region is CASSEYGGNTEAFF. CDR3 bases: TGTGCCAGCAGTGAGTATGGGGGAAACACTGAAGCTTTCTTT.

This clone was found once. This chain links TRBV2 with TRBJ1-5; 7 nucleotides agree with TRBD1. Looked up from germline, CDR1 is SNHLY and CDR2 is FYNNEI. The CDR3 has 22 amino acids. With 3 bases clipped from V and 6 bases from J, the junction kept 29 bases outside the gene matches. The CDR3 DNA follows: TGTGCCAGCAGTGATTTTTTGGGCGTGCGACAGGGCGGAATTCCATATGGTCAGCCCCAGCATTTT. It codes for CASSDFLGVRQGGIPYGQPQHF.

The chain has TRBV27 and TRBJ2-2, with unresolved D. This CDR3 comprises 14 residues. Trimming left V 0 bases short and J 4 bases short, with 6 bases between. The germline V gene has CDR1 MNHEY and CDR2 SMNVEV (reference sequence). The CDR3 is CASSLSRSTGELFF. The CDR3 nucleotides read TGTGCCAGCAGTTTATCGAGGAGCACCGGGGAGCTGTTTTTT.